The following is a TCR beta chain sequence with its context. Clones were sequenced by immunoSEQ multiplex PCR, and TCRdb holds only the in-frame ones, with some missing. The sample includes more than 65,000 clones, over 85% seen only once; the top ten take roughly 2.6%. The data originate from a study of T cell clones after liver transplantation. Per the germline V gene, CDR1 is MNHEY and CDR2 is SVGAGI. CDR3 length equals 16 residues. Trimming took 0 bases from V and 2 from J; bases not matched to a gene: 5. The TCR was taken from a human donor who received a liver transplant. The input for sequencing was CD4+ T cells from blood, taken before liver transplant. The chain recombines TRBV6-5 with TRBJ2-3; 7 bases fit TRBD2. The CDR3 sequence is CASSYSAGVVTDTQYF. CDR3 nucleotides: TGTGCCAGCAGTTACTCGGCGGGAGTGGTCACAGATACGCAGTATTTT.